This T cell receptor (beta chain) was sequenced during a study of T cells in Graves' hyperthyroidism and ophthalmopathy. Whole-study context: Upon initial diagnosis and before any treatment, peripheral blood was collected.

From germline, CDR1 is MDHEN and CDR2 SYDVKM. This CDR3 has 18 amino acids. With 2 bases removed from V and 0 bases from J, the gap between germline ends came to 14 bases. This clonotype appeared many times. RNA transcripts yielded amplified TCR beta CDR3 regions. HTBI primers drove first-round RT-PCR of the TCR CDR3. TCRdb itself ran the multiplex PCR reads through MiXCR, one entry per CDR3 protein. This sample has some 350,000 distinct CDR3 sequences, with around 15% found just once. This receptor was identified in a woman aged 55-69 years with Graves' ophthalmopathy. Sequenced: blood. V usage is TRBV28 and J usage is TRBJ1-6, with D perhaps TRBD1 (5 bases). CDR3 sequence (DNA): TGTGCCAGCAGTTTAGGGGCCGCGGGTAGCTCCTATAATTCACCCCTCCACTTT. Translation gives CASSLGAAGSSYNSPLHF.